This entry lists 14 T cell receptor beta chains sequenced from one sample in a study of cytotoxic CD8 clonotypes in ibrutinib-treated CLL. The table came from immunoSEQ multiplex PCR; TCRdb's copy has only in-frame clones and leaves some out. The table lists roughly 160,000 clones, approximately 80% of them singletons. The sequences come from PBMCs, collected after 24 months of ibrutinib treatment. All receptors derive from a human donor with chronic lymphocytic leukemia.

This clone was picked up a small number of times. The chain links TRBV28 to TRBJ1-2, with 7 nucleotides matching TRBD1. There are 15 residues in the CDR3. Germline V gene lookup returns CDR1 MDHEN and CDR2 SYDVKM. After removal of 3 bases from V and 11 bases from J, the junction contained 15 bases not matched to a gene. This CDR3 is CASSFSGTNRGSYTF. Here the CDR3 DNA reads TGTGCCAGCAGTTTTTCGGGAACCAACAGGGGTTCGTACACCTTC.

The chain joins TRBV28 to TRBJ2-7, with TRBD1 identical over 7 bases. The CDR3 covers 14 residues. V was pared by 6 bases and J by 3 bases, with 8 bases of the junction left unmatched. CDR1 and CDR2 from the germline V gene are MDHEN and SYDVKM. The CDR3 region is CASRPRGRGYEQYF. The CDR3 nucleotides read TGTGCCAGCAGGCCCAGGGGGAGAGGCTACGAGCAGTACTTC.

CDR3 protein: CASVRTGGNQPQHF. CDR3 bases: TGTGCCAGCGTAAGGACAGGGGGTAATCAGCCCCAGCATTTT. V is TRBV6-1 and J is TRBJ1-5; 10 positions agree with TRBD1. The ends lost 8 bases at V and 4 bases at J; junction bases unmatched: 5. The CDR3 has 14 residues. Germline CDR1 reads MNHNS; CDR2 reads SASEGT.

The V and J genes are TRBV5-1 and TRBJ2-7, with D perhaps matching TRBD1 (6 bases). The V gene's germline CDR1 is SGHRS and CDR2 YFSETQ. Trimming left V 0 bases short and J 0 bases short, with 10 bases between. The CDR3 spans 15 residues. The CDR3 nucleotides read TGCGCCAGCAGCTTGGACAGGGAACCCTCCTACGAGCAGTACTTC. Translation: CASSLDREPSYEQYF.

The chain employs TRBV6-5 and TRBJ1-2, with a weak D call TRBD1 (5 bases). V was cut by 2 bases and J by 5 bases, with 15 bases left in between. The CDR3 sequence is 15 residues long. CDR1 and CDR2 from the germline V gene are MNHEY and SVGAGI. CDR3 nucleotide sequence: TGTGCCAGCAGTTACGGGACGGAGCGCCTGTATGGCTACACCTTC. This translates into CASSYGTERLYGYTF.

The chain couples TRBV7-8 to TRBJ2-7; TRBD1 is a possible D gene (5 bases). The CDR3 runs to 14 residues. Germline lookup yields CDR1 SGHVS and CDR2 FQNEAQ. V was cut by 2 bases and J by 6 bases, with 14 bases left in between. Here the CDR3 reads CASSLLPRGSEQYF. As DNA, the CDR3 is TGTGCCAGCAGCTTACTGCCTAGGGGTTCCGAGCAGTACTTC.

CDR3 sequence (DNA): TGTGCCATTCCTGAGGTTACAGGGCAACACGAGCAGTACTTC. Amino acid sequence: CAIPEVTGQHEQYF. The gene calls are TRBV27 and TRBJ2-7, with D perhaps matching TRBD1 (6 bases). V was trimmed by 10 bases and J by 5 bases, leaving 21 bases between them. In germline, CDR1 is MNHEY, CDR2 SMNVEV (reference sequence). The length of the CDR3 is 14 residues.

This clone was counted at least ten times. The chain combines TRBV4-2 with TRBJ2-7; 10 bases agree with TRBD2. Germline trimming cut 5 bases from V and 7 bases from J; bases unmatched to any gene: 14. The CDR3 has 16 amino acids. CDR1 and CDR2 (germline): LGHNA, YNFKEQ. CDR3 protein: CASSEGGLAGAGEQYF. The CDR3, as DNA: TGTGCCAGCAGCGAAGGAGGCCTAGCGGGAGCAGGTGAGCAGTACTTC.

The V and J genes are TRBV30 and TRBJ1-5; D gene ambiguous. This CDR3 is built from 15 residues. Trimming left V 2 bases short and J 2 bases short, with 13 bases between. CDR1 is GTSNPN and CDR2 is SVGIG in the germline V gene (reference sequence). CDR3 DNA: TGTGCCTGGAGTCGGCTTTGGGAGGGCAATCAGCCCCAGCATTTT. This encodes CAWSRLWEGNQPQHF. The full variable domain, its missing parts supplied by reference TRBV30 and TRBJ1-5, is SQTIHQWPATLVQPVGSPLSLECTVEGTSNPNLYWYRQAAGRGLQLLFYSVGIGQISSEVPQNLSASRPQDRQFILSSKKLLLSDSGFYLCAWSRLWEGNQPQHFGDGTRLSIL.

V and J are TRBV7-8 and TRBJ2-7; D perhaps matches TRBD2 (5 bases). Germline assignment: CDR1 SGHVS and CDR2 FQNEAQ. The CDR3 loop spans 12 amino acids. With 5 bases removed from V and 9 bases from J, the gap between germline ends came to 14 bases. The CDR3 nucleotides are TGTGCCAGCAGCGGACTTCATACTGTGCAGTACTTC. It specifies CASSGLHTVQYF. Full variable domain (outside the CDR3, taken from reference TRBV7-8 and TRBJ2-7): GAGVSQSPRYKVAKRGQDVALRCDPISGHVSLFWYQQALGQGPEFLTYFQNEAQLDKSGLPSDRFFAERPEGSVSTLKIQRTQQEDSAVYLCASSGLHTVQYFGPGTRLTVT.

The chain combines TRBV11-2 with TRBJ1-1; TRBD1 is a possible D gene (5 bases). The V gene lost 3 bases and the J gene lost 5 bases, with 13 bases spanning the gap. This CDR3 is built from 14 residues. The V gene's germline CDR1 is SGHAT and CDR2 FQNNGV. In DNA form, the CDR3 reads TGTGCCAGCAGCTTGGGCATTGGGGGGACTGAAGCTTTCTTT. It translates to CASSLGIGGTEAFF.

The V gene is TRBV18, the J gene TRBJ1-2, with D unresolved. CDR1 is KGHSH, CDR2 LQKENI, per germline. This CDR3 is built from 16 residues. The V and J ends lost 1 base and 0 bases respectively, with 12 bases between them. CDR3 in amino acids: CASSPLPKETNYGYTF. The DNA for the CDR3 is TGTGCCAGCTCACCACTTCCAAAGGAGACTAACTATGGCTACACCTTC.

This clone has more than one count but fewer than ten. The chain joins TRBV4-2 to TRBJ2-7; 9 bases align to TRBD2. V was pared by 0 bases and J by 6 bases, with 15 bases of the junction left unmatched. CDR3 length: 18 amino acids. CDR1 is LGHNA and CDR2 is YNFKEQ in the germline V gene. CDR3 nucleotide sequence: TGTGCCAGCAGCCAAGAAGGCTGGGGGGCTAGCGGGAAAGGCGAGCAGTACTTC. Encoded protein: CASSQEGWGASGKGEQYF.

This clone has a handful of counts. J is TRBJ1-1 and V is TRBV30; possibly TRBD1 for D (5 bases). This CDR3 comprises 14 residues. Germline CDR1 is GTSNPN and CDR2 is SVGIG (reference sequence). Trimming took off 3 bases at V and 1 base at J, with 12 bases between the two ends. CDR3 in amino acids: CAWRRQSQNTEAFF. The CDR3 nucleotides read TGTGCCTGGAGACGACAGAGCCAGAACACTGAAGCTTTCTTT.